A single T cell receptor (beta chain) is shown here with its context. What it binds is unknown. This PCR relied on a set of 60 Vbeta primers and 13 Jbeta primers. Sequenced by immunoSEQ multiplex PCR; TCRdb stores in-frame clones only, minus some. The table lists 75,000 to 100,000 clones, around 85% of them singletons. This sample stems from a study of cytomegalovirus exposure and HLA in healthy donors. Study-level background: Within an early data release were about 80 million unique TCRs drawn from HLA-typed donors. Study-wide points: Across donors, sequencing depth was assumed by presence/absence analyses to be roughly uniform.

Germline CDR1 and CDR2: SEHNR and FQNEAQ (reference sequence). Trimming removed 8 bases at V and 3 bases at J, with 11 bases between. The CDR3 sequence is 12 residues long. Sequencing was performed on PBMCs. This chain connects TRBV7-9 to TRBJ2-7, with D maybe TRBD1 (6 bases). The TCR sequence derives from a man between 35 and 55 years old in good health and CMV-seropositive. The CDR3 loop reads CASGTRIYEQYF. CDR3 DNA sequence: TGTGCCAGCGGGACAAGAATCTACGAGCAGTACTTC.